These 26 T cell receptor beta chains were all obtained from the same sample, sequenced in a study of blood T cell repertoires in COVID-19 (dated by TCRdb to about 2020). The library was made by the immunoSEQ multiplex PCR assay. This immuneACCESS table, as held by TCRdb, lists in-frame sequences with V and J called but not all clones. Of the missing ones, under half trace to an unresolved V gene in checked studies; the others have no known cause. The sample yields roughly 210,000 clones; more than 75% were counted once. 5.5% to 8.5% of the sample goes to the ten largest clones. Sequences were obtained from PBMCs or T cells enriched from blood (not recorded which). These receptors were obtained from a man aged 25 to 40 in a cohort exposed to, infected with or recovered from COVID-19 (not recorded which).

This chain links TRBV5-5 with TRBJ2-7, with 11 positions matching TRBD1. Germline lookup yields CDR1 SGHKS and CDR2 YYEKEE (reference sequence). The CDR3 length is 16 residues. The junction had 4 bases not matched to a gene; V was cut back by 1 base and J by 1 base. This CDR3 reads CASSLTDRGLSYEQYF. DNA of the CDR3: TGTGCCAGCAGCTTGACGGACAGGGGGCTATCCTACGAGCAGTACTTC.

The V gene is TRBV19, the J gene TRBJ1-5; 8 nucleotides align to TRBD1. V lost 6 bases, J lost 1 base, and 2 bases stayed unmatched. The germline CDR1 and CDR2 sequences are LNHDA and SQIVND (reference sequence). CDR3 length: 14 amino acids. The CDR3 coding sequence is TGTGCCAGTAGGGGACAGGTGAGCAATCAGCCCCAGCATTTT. As protein: CASRGQVSNQPQHF.

The chain couples TRBV24-1 to TRBJ2-3; the match to TRBD2 covers 14 bases. Germline V CDR1 and CDR2: KGHDR, SFDVKD. Unmatched junction bases numbered 7, after V lost 2 bases and J lost 7 bases. CDR3 length: 17 residues. The CDR3 DNA reads as TGTGCCACCAGTGATTCCTCGACTAGCGGGAGGGGCCATACGCAGTATTTT. This translates into CATSDSSTSGRGHTQYF.

This chain connects TRBV29-1 to TRBJ2-7; D may be TRBD1 (5 bases). Germline assignment: CDR1 SQVTM and CDR2 ANQGSEA. Between the trimmed V and J ends, which lost 7 bases and 0 bases, there was a span of 10 bases. This CDR3 is built from 12 residues. CDR3 protein: CSGGHTSYEQYF. In DNA form, the CDR3 reads TGCAGCGGAGGACATACCTCCTACGAGCAGTACTTC.

This clone has more than one count but fewer than ten. The V call is TRBV25-1, the J call TRBJ1-2; D is undetermined. V shed 2 bases and J shed 4 bases, with 8 bases lying between them. CDR1 is MGHDK and CDR2 is SYGVNS in the germline V gene. The CDR3 loop spans 13 amino acids. Here the CDR3 reads CASSEGQAYGYTF. CDR3 coding DNA: TGTGCCAGCAGTGAAGGGCAGGCCTATGGCTACACCTTC.

The chain combines TRBV11-2 with TRBJ2-5; 10 nucleotides agree with TRBD2. This CDR3 is 19 amino acids long. Trimming at V came to 5 bases and at J to 4 bases, leaving 19 bases not matched to a gene. CDR1 is SGHAT and CDR2 is FQNNGV in the germline V gene. Here the CDR3 DNA reads TGTGCCAGCAGCGCCTCTATTGGGCTAGCGGGGGAGGGGCCAGAGACCCAGTACTTC. Amino acids: CASSASIGLAGEGPETQYF.

The chain employs TRBV28 and TRBJ1-5, with D unresolved. V was trimmed by 2 bases and J by 6 bases, leaving 11 bases between them. This CDR3 has 14 residues. Germline CDR1 and CDR2: MDHEN and SYDVKM. The CDR3 DNA follows: TGTGCCAGCAGTTTAGCCCGCCCCGGTCAGCCCCAGCATTTT. This codes for CASSLARPGQPQHF. Together with reference TRBV28 and TRBJ1-5, the CDR3 gives the full variable domain: DVKVTQSSRYLVKRTGEKVFLECVQDMDHENMFWYRQDPGLGLRLIYFSYDVKMKEKGDIPEGYSVSREKKERFSLILESASTNQTSMYLCASSLARPGQPQHFGDGTRLSIL.

V usage is TRBV27 and J usage is TRBJ2-1, with a weak D call TRBD1 (6 bases). The CDR3 has 14 amino acids. The germline V gene has CDR1 MNHEY and CDR2 SMNVEV (reference sequence). The ends were cut back, 6 bases at V and 2 bases at J, with 11 bases in the middle. CDR3 sequence (DNA): TGTGCCAGCAGAGGGGGAAATACCTACAATGAGCAGTTCTTC. This translates into CASRGGNTYNEQFF.

V gene TRBV9 combines with J gene TRBJ2-5; tentative D call: TRBD2 (6 bases). V was pared by 4 bases and J by 2 bases, with 15 bases between. Germline CDR1 and CDR2: SGDLS and YYNGEE. The CDR3 extends over 15 amino acids. The chain's CDR3 is CASSPGALAQETQYF. CDR3 DNA: TGTGCCAGCAGCCCCGGGGCGCTAGCGCAAGAGACCCAGTACTTC.

The chain has TRBV5-1 and TRBJ2-7; TRBD2 matches at 14 bases. This CDR3 contains 16 residues. After removal of 5 bases from V and 5 bases from J, the junction contained 9 bases not matched to a gene. CDR1 is SGHRS, CDR2 YFSETQ, per germline. The CDR3 loop is CASSTGMGLAGDEQYF. DNA of the CDR3: TGCGCCAGCAGTACCGGTATGGGACTAGCGGGAGACGAGCAGTACTTC.

This chain uses TRBV5-1 with TRBJ1-6; D gene unclear. V lost 4 bases, J lost 9 bases, and 17 bases lay in between. Germline lookup yields CDR1 SGHRS and CDR2 YFSETQ. The CDR3 sequence is 15 residues long. This CDR3 is CASSATRVFSSPLHF. CDR3 DNA: TGCGCCAGCAGCGCTACTAGGGTATTTAGTTCACCCCTCCACTTT.

This clone has only one observation. This rearrangement joins TRBV2 to TRBJ2-7; TRBD1 aligns across 7 bases. CDR1 SNHLY and CDR2 FYNNEI come from the germline V gene. V shed 4 bases and J 3 bases; nucleotides not matched to a gene: 9. The CDR3 loop spans 15 amino acids. Here the CDR3 reads CASSVPGQLHYEQYF. The CDR3 region has the DNA TGTGCCAGCAGTGTACCGGGACAGTTACACTACGAGCAGTACTTC.

The chain is built from TRBV7-3 and TRBJ1-2, with TRBD1 matching 8 bases. This CDR3 has 14 amino acids. Germline lookup yields CDR1 SGHTA and CDR2 FQGTGA. J gave up 8 bases and V 5 bases, and 10 bases lay outside the gene matches. In DNA form, the CDR3 reads TGTGCCAGCAGCCCCACCGGGCAGGGGGCGGGCTACACCTTC. Amino acid sequence: CASSPTGQGAGYTF.

This sequence joins TRBV6-5 and TRBJ1-5; D gene unclear. CDR3 length: 13 amino acids. With 0 bases removed from V and 5 bases from J, the gap between germline ends came to 5 bases. From germline, CDR1 is MNHEY and CDR2 SVGAGI. The CDR3 nucleotides read TGTGCCAGCAGTTACTCGAGGGATCAGCCCCAGCATTTT. Encoded protein: CASSYSRDQPQHF.

The chain is built from TRBV6-1 and TRBJ1-2; TRBD1 matches at 9 bases. The V gene's germline CDR1 is MNHNS and CDR2 SASEGT. The CDR3 is 15 residues long. V shed 3 bases and J 7 bases; nucleotides not matched to a gene: 9. The CDR3 spells CASSDGDRVASGYTF. CDR3 sequence (DNA): TGTGCCAGCAGTGATGGGGACAGGGTGGCGAGTGGCTACACCTTC.

This chain joins TRBV18 and TRBJ2-1; TRBD2 matches 7 bases. This CDR3 contains 15 residues. Trimming took 5 bases from V and 3 from J; bases not matched to a gene: 7. The V gene's germline CDR1 is KGHSH and CDR2 LQKENI. The CDR3, as DNA: TGTGCCAGCTCAGTTAGCGGGCTATACTACAATGAGCAGTTCTTC. Amino acids: CASSVSGLYYNEQFF.

The V call is TRBV3-1 (or the pseudogene TRBV3-2), the J call TRBJ1-3; possibly TRBD1 for D (5 bases). The V end lost 7 bases, the J end lost 0 bases, and 10 bases lay between the germline ends. The CDR3 loop spans 14 amino acids. CDR1 LGHDT and CDR2 YNNKEL come from the germline V gene (reference sequence). The CDR3 DNA reads as TGTGCCAGCACAAGACAGAGCTCTGGAAACACCATATATTTT. It encodes CASTRQSSGNTIYF.

The V call is TRBV5-4, the J call TRBJ2-7, with TRBD1 as a possible D gene (6 bases). This CDR3 is 14 amino acids long. The ends were cut back, 4 bases at V and 4 bases at J, with 15 bases in the middle. The germline V gene encodes CDR1 SGHNT and CDR2 YYREEE (reference sequence). CDR3 sequence (DNA): TGTGCCAGCAGCATTCAAGGACAGAGATACGAGCAGTACTTC. This codes for CASSIQGQRYEQYF.

V and J are TRBV3-1 (or the pseudogene TRBV3-2) and TRBJ2-2; TRBD2 agrees at 12 bases. This CDR3 region has 16 residues. The germline gives CDR1 LGHDT, CDR2 YNNKEL (reference sequence). J gave up 7 bases and V 5 bases, and 8 bases lay outside the gene matches. The CDR3 loop is CASSFLAGGPSGELFF. The CDR3 nucleotides read TGTGCCAGCAGCTTTCTAGCGGGAGGGCCGAGCGGGGAGCTGTTTTTT.

This chain joins TRBV10-3 and TRBJ2-7, with 7 nucleotides matching TRBD1. This CDR3 region has 13 residues. CDR1 and CDR2 (germline): ENHRY, SYGVKD. V lost 7 bases, J lost 4 bases, and 7 bases stayed unmatched. CDR3 sequence reads: CAIKHGTEYEQYF. The DNA for the CDR3 is TGTGCCATCAAGCATGGGACAGAGTACGAGCAGTACTTC.

This clone was observed once. The chain joins TRBV24-1 to TRBJ2-3; 10 nucleotides line up with TRBD1. The V and J ends lost 3 bases and 2 bases, in that order; junction bases with no gene match: 7. CDR3 length equals 17 residues. Germline assignment: CDR1 KGHDR and CDR2 SFDVKD. DNA for the CDR3: TGTGCCACCAGTGATCTTAAGACAGGGGGCTTCACAGATACGCAGTATTTT. It encodes CATSDLKTGGFTDTQYF.

This chain uses TRBV9 with TRBJ2-3; 7 bases agree with TRBD1. V lost 3 bases and J lost 6; bases outside the gene matches: 7. The CDR3 has 14 amino acids. CDR1 and CDR2 from the germline V gene are SGDLS and YYNGEE. The CDR3 region is CASSAVQGVDTQYF. CDR3 nucleotide sequence: TGTGCCAGCAGCGCAGTGCAGGGGGTTGATACGCAGTATTTT.

The chain has TRBV27 and TRBJ1-6; D is perhaps TRBD1 (6 bases). This CDR3 spans 14 amino acids. V was shortened by 3 bases and J by 10 bases, with 13 bases between the two germline ends. The germline gives CDR1 MNHEY, CDR2 SMNVEV (reference sequence). In nucleotides, the CDR3 is TGTGCCAGCAGTTTGGCAGGGGTAGGCTCACCCCTCCACTTT. Amino acids: CASSLAGVGSPLHF.

A single count supports this clone. The V call is TRBV9, the J call TRBJ1-2; TRBD1 aligns across 10 bases. This CDR3 region has 15 residues. V lost 3 bases to trimming and J lost 5 bases; unmatched junction nucleotides: 7. The germline V gene has CDR1 SGDLS and CDR2 YYNGEE. CDR3 DNA: TGTGCCAGCAGCGACGGGACAGGGGAGTGGTATGGCTACACCTTC. It translates to CASSDGTGEWYGYTF.

The rearrangement uses TRBV6-1 and TRBJ1-2; tentatively, D is TRBD1 (6 bases). This CDR3 is 15 amino acids long. From germline, CDR1 is MNHNS and CDR2 SASEGT. V was trimmed by 3 bases and J by 3 bases, leaving 14 bases between them. For the CDR3, the DNA is TGTGCCAGCAGTGAGATGCAGGGGCGCGACTATGGCTACACCTTC. This encodes CASSEMQGRDYGYTF.

V is TRBV27 and J is TRBJ2-7, with 12 bases aligning to TRBD2. V was pared by 6 bases and J by 0 bases, with 9 bases of the junction left unmatched. Per the germline V gene, CDR1 is MNHEY and CDR2 is SMNVEV (reference sequence). CDR3 length: 17 amino acids. The CDR3 DNA is TGTGCCAGCAGGCCGGGACTAGCGGGCCAAAGCTCCTACGAGCAGTACTTC. This gives the protein CASRPGLAGQSSYEQYF.